This TCR beta chain was recorded in a study of regulatory T cells in long-lasting Graves disease. Notes on the study in general: Thyroid tissue went unexamined; only peripheral blood was analyzed. New patients shared 966 public clonotypes, and persistent patients shared more, with a few thousand.

Sequencing libraries for TCR beta were prepared with iRepertoire HTBI primers and Arm-PCR of CDR3 regions. Per the original data handling: Around 59 TRBV and roughly 15 TRBJ segments were identified across samples. One entry per CDR3 protein, called by TCRdb with MiXCR from the multiplex PCR reads. TCRdb, not the authors, supplied the V and J calls. The table includes almost 350,000 distinct CDR3 sequences, roughly 21% detected once. As for time point: persistent/refractory GD, antithyroid drugs over 5 years with positive TRAb. Scientists built the TCR library using RNA that was extracted from PBMCs. Patients came through an endocrinology department, and that department was in Xi'an, China. This clonotype was seen ten or more times. Its cognate antigen is unknown. CDR1 and CDR2 (germline): KGHDR, SFDVKD. V lost 4 bases, J lost 2 bases, and 6 bases stayed unmatched. The CDR3 runs to 15 residues.

The source is a female donor with Graves disease. V gene TRBV24-1 combines with J gene TRBJ2-7, with TRBD1 matching 8 bases. The sequenced sample was peripheral blood mononuclear cells (PBMCs), obtained when the disease was refractory, from a patient treated with antithyroid drugs. In DNA, the CDR3 is TGTGCCACCAGTGAGAGGACAGGGCCTCCCTACGAGCAGTACTTC. This gives the protein CATSERTGPPYEQYF.